This entry features one TCR beta chain sequence. The antigen remains undetermined. These data are taken from a study of CD8 T cells in Susac syndrome. Reverse transcription of about 0.5 to 1 ug RNA used random hexamers. It was immunoSEQ multiplex PCR that amplified TCR beta CDR3 across 54 Vbeta and 13 Jbeta. TCRdb reprocessed the immunoSEQ multiplex PCR reads via MiXCR and lists one record per CDR3 protein. The table has some 110,000 distinct CDR3 sequences, roughly 94% seen once; the top ten hold around 0.41%. Sequencing of TCR beta was carried out in blood CD8+ and CD4+ T cells. The V gene lost 3 bases and the J gene lost 7 bases, with 33 bases spanning the gap. The CDR3 has 19 amino acids. The germline CDR1 and CDR2 sequences are DFQATT and SNEGSKA (reference sequence). Overall study results and limits: TEMRA cells and active patients showed peak Susac CD8+ clonal expansion. Across the total CD8+ repertoires, some 16 Susac-specific public clones were found. The CD8+ TEMRA repertoires yielded roughly 5 such clones.

Sequencing used CD8+ T cells from PBMCs. The rearrangement links TRBV20-1 to TRBJ2-5, with D perhaps being TRBD1 or TRBD2 (5 bases each). The clonotype comes from a human donor with Susac syndrome. The CDR3 sequence is CSASPFAGTVNNQESTQYF. CDR3 nucleotide sequence: TGCAGTGCTAGTCCCTTTGCTGGGACCGTAAATAACCAAGAGTCGACCCAGTACTTC.